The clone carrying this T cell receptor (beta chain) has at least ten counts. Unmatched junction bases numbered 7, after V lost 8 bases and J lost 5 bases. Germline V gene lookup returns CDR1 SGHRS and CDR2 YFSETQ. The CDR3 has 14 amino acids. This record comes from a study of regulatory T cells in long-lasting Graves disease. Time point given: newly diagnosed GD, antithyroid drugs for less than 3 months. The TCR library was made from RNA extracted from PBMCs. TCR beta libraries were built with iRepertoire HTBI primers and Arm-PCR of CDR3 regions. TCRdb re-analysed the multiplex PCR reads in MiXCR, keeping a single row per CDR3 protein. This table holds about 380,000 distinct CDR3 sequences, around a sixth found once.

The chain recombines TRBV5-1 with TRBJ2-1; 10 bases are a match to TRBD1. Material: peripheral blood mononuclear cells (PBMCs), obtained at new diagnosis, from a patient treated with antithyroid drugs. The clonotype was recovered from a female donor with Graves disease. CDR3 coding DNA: TGCGCCAGACTCTCGGACAGGGGGAACAATGAGCAGTTCTTC. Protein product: CARLSDRGNNEQFF.